Included here is one T cell receptor (beta chain) sequence, with context. Its antigen is not known. Losses at the gene ends were 4 bases for V and 7 bases for J; bases not matched to a gene: 11. The CDR3 loop spans 15 amino acids. CDR1 SEHNR and CDR2 FQNEAQ come from the germline V gene (reference sequence). The data are from a study of PD-1 blockade in classical Hodgkin lymphoma. Every patient was affected by relapse after autologous stem cell transplantation, while exposure to brentuximab vedotin was not uniform. Classifying best responses yielded complete response, partial response or progressive disease. Sequenced by immunoSEQ multiplex PCR; TCRdb stores in-frame clones only, minus some. The sample includes about 26,000 clones, 67% of them seen just once. Study-wide points: Newly diagnosed patients were reported to exhibit reduced baseline TCR diversity relative to healthy donors. Complete responders entered with baseline diversity on par with newly diagnosed patients, the results showed.

The chain links TRBV7-9 to TRBJ2-7, with TRBD1 matching 9 bases. The specimen was peripheral blood mononuclear cells (PBMCs), collected before the second cycle of nivolumab. The receptor was derived from a human donor with classical Hodgkin lymphoma. CDR3 protein: CASSYGQGKVYEQYF. The CDR3 DNA follows: TGTGCCAGCAGCTATGGACAGGGGAAAGTCTATGAGCAGTACTTC.